The sequence of this TCR beta chain was determined in a study of T cells in tumors after PD-1 blockade. The sample holds a few counts of this clone. Its antigen is as yet unknown. Study results and limitations: After therapy, most expanded exhausted CD8+ clones were absent pre-treatment, suggesting clonal replacement.

Germline V gives CDR1 SGHRS, CDR2 YFSETQ. J lost 3 bases, V lost 6 bases, and 17 bases had no gene match. The CDR3 extends over 17 amino acids. Sequencing used immunoSEQ multiplex PCR; TCRdb keeps in-frame clones, though not all of them. This table has roughly 8,500 clones, around two thirds appearing once. Here the sequenced sample was tumor tissue, taken after anti-PD-1 treatment. This TCR was sampled from a human donor with basal cell carcinoma. The rearrangement uses TRBV5-1 and TRBJ2-7; TRBD1 aligns across 8 bases. The CDR3 region has the DNA TGCGCCAGCACAAAACAGGGGGTCGGCCGGTCGGACTACGAGCAGTACTTC. It specifies CASTKQGVGRSDYEQYF.